This T cell receptor (beta chain) appears in the sequencing data of a study of identical twins. A universal primer site arose from template switching, and cDNA bore unique molecular identifiers. One entry per CDR3 protein results from TCRdb running MiXCR on the 5' RACE reads. Of about 790,000 distinct CDR3 sequences detected, around a sixth appear once; the ten largest clones hold over 10%. V was shortened by 6 bases and J by 1 base, with 12 bases between the two germline ends. Germline V gene sequence: CDR1 SQVTM, CDR2 ANQGSEA. This CDR3 spans 13 amino acids. This sample was also put to use in a study of T cells expressing NK-cell markers. That report notes: The contribution of dominant NKG2C+ clonotypes to CD8+ T cells in roughly 6 donors was roughly 1.0-7.5%. HCMV specificity was not established for the expanded NKG2C+ T cell clones.

The clonotype comes from a woman aged 18-29 years in good health. The chain employs TRBV29-1 and TRBJ2-5; D ambiguous. The sample consisted of PBMCs. In DNA form, the CDR3 reads TGCAGCGTCACGGATGGGTTCCAAGAGACCCAGTACTTC. It translates to CSVTDGFQETQYF.